This T cell receptor beta chain was found in a study of control samples from healthy donors and cancer patients. CDR3 size: 13 residues. V lost 3 bases to trimming and J lost 4 bases, with 7 bases between them. Profiling relied on immunoSEQ multiplex PCR, and the TCRdb table lists in-frame clones only, not all of them. The data hold around 90,000 clones, with around four fifths observed a single time. The sequence was obtained from a man aged 30 to 45 in good health. The rearrangement joins TRBV12-3 or TRBV12-4 to TRBJ1-3; D uncertain. The sample was blood. In DNA, the CDR3 is TGTGCCAGCAGTTTTATGGAGGGAAACACCATATATTTT. Protein: CASSFMEGNTIYF.